This T cell receptor beta chain was identified during a study of cytomegalovirus exposure and HLA in healthy donors. Study information: A preliminary data release comprised 70 million to 95 million unique TCRs obtained from HLA-typed donors.

As for this clone: The antigen remains undetermined.

60 Vbeta and 13 Jbeta primers were used in PCR. Sequencing was performed with immunoSEQ multiplex PCR; in TCRdb, only in-frame clones are kept and a portion is missing. The table has about 160,000 clones, about 82% seen once. V gave up 6 bases and J gave up 5 bases; unmatched junction bases: 6. Germline V gene sequence: CDR1 LNHDA, CDR2 SQIVND (reference sequence). The CDR3 runs 13 residues. Whole-study findings and limits: Prediction of most subjects' HLA-A and HLA-B alleles by TCR beta sequences was reportedly accurate. Within a later analysis, the majority of CMV-associated TCR beta chains appeared HLA-restricted.

The specimen sequenced was PBMCs. The sequence was collected from a male donor in good health and CMV-seronegative. The V call is TRBV19, the J call TRBJ2-5, with TRBD1 identical over 7 bases. DNA of the CDR3: TGTGCCAGTAGGCTTCAGGGGGATGAGACCCAGTACTTC. Protein: CASRLQGDETQYF.